This T cell receptor (beta chain) was captured in a study of beta chain features in type 1 diabetes. Whole-study findings and limits: TCRB rearrangement may or may not be influenced by HLA type; here this remained unresolved.

As concerns this clone: Antigen: not known.

CDR1 is MNHNS, CDR2 SASEGT, per germline. This CDR3 region has 17 residues. V lost 3 bases and J lost 4; bases outside the gene matches: 13. Expressed TCRB transcripts were sequenced, since all the RNA that had been isolated was reverse transcribed. Libraries were prepared by immunoSEQ multiplex PCR; TCRdb keeps only in-frame clonotypes and omits some of them. Here the sample spans more than 140,000 clones, over 8% being singletons. The V and J genes are TRBV6-1 and TRBJ2-3; 7 nucleotides match TRBD1. The sequence came from a woman aged 35 to 49 in good health. The source material was central memory CD4+ T cells from blood. CDR3 residues: CASSEVGQARLADTQYF. CDR3 sequence (DNA): TGTGCCAGCAGTGAGGTAGGACAGGCGAGGCTCGCAGATACGCAGTATTTT.